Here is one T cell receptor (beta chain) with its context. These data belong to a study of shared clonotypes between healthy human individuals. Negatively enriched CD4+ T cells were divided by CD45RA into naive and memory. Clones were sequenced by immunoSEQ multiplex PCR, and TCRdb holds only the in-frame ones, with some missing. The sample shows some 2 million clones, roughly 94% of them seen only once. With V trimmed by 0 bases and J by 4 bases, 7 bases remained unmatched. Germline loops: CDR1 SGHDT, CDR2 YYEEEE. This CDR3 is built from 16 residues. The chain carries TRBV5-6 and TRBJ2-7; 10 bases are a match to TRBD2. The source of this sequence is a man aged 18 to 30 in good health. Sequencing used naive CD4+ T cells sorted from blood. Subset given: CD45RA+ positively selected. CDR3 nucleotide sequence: TGTGCCAGCAGCTTGGCTAGCGGGGGTCCTTGGTACGAGCAGTACTTC. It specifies CASSLASGGPWYEQYF. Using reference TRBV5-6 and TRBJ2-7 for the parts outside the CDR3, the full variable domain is DAGVTQSPTHLIKTRGQQVTLRCSPKSGHDTVSWYQQALGQGPQFIFQYYEEEERQRGNFPDRFSGHQFPNYSSELNVNALLLGDSALYLCASSLASGGPWYEQYFGPGTRLTVT.